The next 4 T cell receptor beta chains were all read from a single sample in a study of Ad26.COV2.S vaccination and SARS-CoV-2 variants. The protocol was immunoSEQ multiplex PCR, while the TCRdb copy is restricted to in-frame clones and leaves out a portion. The sample records about 350,000 clones, 80% to 90% being singletons. Treatment of the sample: some 20 received Ad26.COV2.S at low or high dose, single or two shots; about 5 received placebo; per-sample allocation not given. Material that was analyzed had been drawn on day 63 after the first vaccine or placebo injection. The sample in question was peripheral blood, obtained in a trial of Ad26.COV2.S vaccine versus placebo. The source is a person aged 18-65 years who received the Ad26.COV2.S COVID-19 vaccine or a placebo.

The chain employs TRBV20-1 and TRBJ2-1; 12 bases map to TRBD2. CDR3 length equals 19 residues. Germline trimming cut 3 bases from V and 0 bases from J; bases unmatched to any gene: 12. The germline CDR1 and CDR2 sequences are DFQATT and SNEGSKA (reference sequence). The CDR3 loop is CSASTPGTSGPSSYNEQFF. In DNA, the CDR3 is TGCAGTGCTAGTACTCCCGGGACTAGCGGGCCCAGCTCCTACAATGAGCAGTTCTTC.

This chain connects TRBV7-9 to TRBJ1-4; unclear D gene. The CDR3 covers 15 residues. CDR1 and CDR2 (germline): SEHNR, FQNEAQ (reference sequence). V shed 1 base and J shed 6 bases, with 12 bases lying between them. The CDR3 spells CASSLDWGLHEKLFF. CDR3 in DNA: TGTGCCAGCAGCTTAGATTGGGGTTTGCATGAAAAACTGTTTTTT. Full variable domain (rest looked up from reference TRBV7-9 and TRBJ1-4): DTGVSQNPRHKITKRGQNVTFRCDPISEHNRLYWYRQTLGQGPEFLTYFQNEAQLEKSRLLSDRFSAERPKGSFSTLEIQRTEQGDSAMYLCASSLDWGLHEKLFFGSGTQLSVL.

The V and J genes are TRBV7-8 and TRBJ2-3, with 9 positions matching TRBD2. Germline V gene data show CDR1 as SGHVS and CDR2 as FQNEAQ. V was clipped by 3 bases and J by 4 bases; unmatched bases: 2. The CDR3 spans 14 residues. The CDR3: CASSFLAGPDTQYF. CDR3 nucleotides: TGTGCCAGCAGCTTCCTAGCGGGGCCAGATACGCAGTATTTT.

The CDR3 loop reads CASSWGTSGSAAYEQYF. CDR3 DNA sequence: TGTGCCAGCAGCTGGGGGACTAGCGGGTCCGCCGCCTACGAGCAGTACTTC. The genes are TRBV7-2 and TRBJ2-7; 12 bases map to TRBD2. Losses at the gene ends were 4 bases for V and 2 bases for J; bases not matched to a gene: 9. CDR3 length: 17 residues. Germline V gene data show CDR1 as SGHTA and CDR2 as FQGNSA.